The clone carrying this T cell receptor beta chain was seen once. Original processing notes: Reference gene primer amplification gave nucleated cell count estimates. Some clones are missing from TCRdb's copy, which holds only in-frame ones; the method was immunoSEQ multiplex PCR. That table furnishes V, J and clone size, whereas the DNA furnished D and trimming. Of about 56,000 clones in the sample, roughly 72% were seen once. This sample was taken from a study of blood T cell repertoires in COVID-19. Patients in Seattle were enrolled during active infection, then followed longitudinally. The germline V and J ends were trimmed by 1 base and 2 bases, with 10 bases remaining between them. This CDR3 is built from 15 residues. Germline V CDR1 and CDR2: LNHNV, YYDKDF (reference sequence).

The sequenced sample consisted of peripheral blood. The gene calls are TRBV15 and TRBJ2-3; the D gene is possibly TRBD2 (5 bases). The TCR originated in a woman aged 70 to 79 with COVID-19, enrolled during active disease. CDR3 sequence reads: CATSRGTGSTDTQYF. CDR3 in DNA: TGTGCCACCAGCAGAGGGACGGGGTCCACAGATACGCAGTATTTT.